One and the same sample provided the 28 T cell receptor beta chains below, sequenced in a study of blood T cell repertoires in COVID-19. Libraries were prepared by immunoSEQ multiplex PCR; TCRdb keeps only in-frame clonotypes and omits some of them. Of around 170,000 clones listed, under 85% are singletons. The sample consisted of PBMCs or T cells enriched from blood (not recorded which). These receptors all stem from a man in his forties or fifties who had recovered from COVID-19.

The V call is TRBV5-1, the J call TRBJ2-1, with D tentatively TRBD2 (7 bases). Deletions cut 0 bases from V and 4 bases from J, with 20 bases between. Germline CDR1 is SGHRS and CDR2 is YFSETQ. The CDR3 length is 18 residues. In DNA, the CDR3 is TGCGCCAGCAGCTTGGGGCCCCTGGGAAGGGGGGGTTACAATGAGCAGTTCTTC. This sequence encodes CASSLGPLGRGGYNEQFF.

V usage is TRBV5-1 and J usage is TRBJ1-5; D perhaps matches TRBD1 (5 bases). The germline V and J ends were trimmed by 4 bases and 2 bases, with 10 bases remaining between them. Germline CDR1 is SGHRS and CDR2 is YFSETQ. The CDR3 contains 14 residues. This chain's CDR3 is CASSNGGGNQPQHF. In nucleotides, the CDR3 is TGCGCCAGCAGCAATGGGGGGGGCAATCAGCCCCAGCATTTT.

This chain links TRBV5-5 with TRBJ1-1; 7 positions agree with TRBD1. The CDR3 spans 14 residues. Germline CDR1 reads SGHKS; CDR2 reads YYEKEE (reference sequence). With V trimmed by 5 bases and J by 1 base, 5 bases remained unmatched. The CDR3 loop reads CASSRQGGNTEAFF. CDR3 in DNA: TGTGCCAGCAGTCGACAGGGAGGGAACACTGAAGCTTTCTTT.

CDR3 sequence: CASSRTGVIADTQYF. The CDR3, as DNA: TGTGCCAGCAGCCGAACGGGGGTAATTGCCGATACGCAGTATTTT. The chain couples TRBV7-3 to TRBJ2-3; D may be TRBD2 (6 bases). The CDR3 is made up of 15 amino acids. Germline loops: CDR1 SGHTA, CDR2 FQGTGA. Trimming pared 5 bases from V and 6 bases from J, leaving 18 bases between. The full variable domain, with the rest looked up from reference TRBV7-3 and TRBJ2-3, is GAGVSQTPSNKVTEKGKYVELRCDPISGHTALYWYRQSLGQGPEFLIYFQGTGAADDSGLPNDRFFAVRPEGSVSTLKIQRTERGDSAVYLCASSRTGVIADTQYFGPGTRLTVL.

The CDR3 region has the DNA TGCAGCTTGAGGGAGGGGACGAACACTGAAGCTTTCTTT. Translated, it gives CSLREGTNTEAFF. The chain combines TRBV29-1 with TRBJ1-1; D may be TRBD1 (5 bases). This CDR3 is built from 13 residues. The ends were cut back, 8 bases at V and 1 base at J, with 14 bases in the middle. The germline V gene encodes CDR1 SQVTM and CDR2 ANQGSEA.

A single count supports this clone. J is TRBJ1-4 and V is TRBV3-1 (or the pseudogene TRBV3-2), with D perhaps matching TRBD1 (5 bases). CDR3 length equals 13 residues. Germline V lookup: CDR1 LGHDT, CDR2 YNNKEL (reference sequence). V shed 1 base and J shed 10 bases, with 10 bases lying between them. CDR3 DNA sequence: TGTGCCAGCAGCCAAGTCCAGGGCCTAAAACTGTTTTTT. The encoded protein is CASSQVQGLKLFF.

This chain uses TRBV7-2 with TRBJ1-5; D possibly corresponds to TRBD1 (5 bases). The CDR3 runs to 15 residues. Germline CDR1 and CDR2: SGHTA and FQGNSA. Trimming pared 1 base from V and 4 bases from J, leaving 11 bases between. CDR3 DNA: TGTGCCAGCAGCTTAGTCCAGGGAGGAAATCAGCCCCAGCATTTT. Its protein is CASSLVQGGNQPQHF.

This chain uses TRBV5-1 with TRBJ1-6; 9 positions match TRBD1. The CDR3 is made up of 13 amino acids. From germline, CDR1 is SGHRS and CDR2 YFSETQ. Losses at the gene ends were 7 bases for V and 7 bases for J; bases not matched to a gene: 3. In DNA, the CDR3 is TGCGCCAGCTCAGACAGGGGGAATTCACCCCTCCACTTT. This translates into CASSDRGNSPLHF.

The chain is built from TRBV19 and TRBJ1-3; TRBD1 matches 9 bases. The CDR3 covers 15 residues. Per germline, CDR1 LNHDA and CDR2 SQIVND (reference sequence). J lost 2 bases, V lost 8 bases, and 7 bases had no gene match. The CDR3 DNA reads TGTGCCAGTGTCTCCCGGACAGGGGCTGGAAACACCATATATTTT. It translates to CASVSRTGAGNTIYF.

The V call is TRBV29-1, the J call TRBJ2-2; TRBD2 matches 11 bases. V shed 5 bases and J 2 bases; nucleotides not matched to a gene: 10. The CDR3 is 17 residues long. Germline CDR1 SQVTM, CDR2 ANQGSEA. The CDR3 sequence: CSVSLSSGGFNTGELFF. The CDR3 bases are TGCAGCGTTAGTTTATCTAGCGGGGGGTTTAACACCGGGGAGCTGTTTTTT.

Concerning this clone: The junction differs from germline at one of its ends, possibly a read error. The genes are TRBV7-7 and TRBJ2-2; 7 positions match TRBD1. This CDR3 region has 15 residues. The germline CDR1 and CDR2 sequences are SSHAT and FNYEAQ (reference sequence). This chain's CDR3 is CASSKTGPNTGELFF. The CDR3 DNA sequence: TGTGCTAGCAGCAAGACAGGGCCCAACACCGGGGAGCTGTTTTTT.

This clone was counted many times. The chain recombines TRBV3-1 (or the pseudogene TRBV3-2) with TRBJ2-3, with 14 nucleotides matching TRBD2. V shed 4 bases and J 3 bases; nucleotides not matched to a gene: 3. The CDR3 extends over 16 amino acids. In germline, CDR1 is LGHDT, CDR2 YNNKEL (reference sequence). CDR3 protein: CASSPGLAGVTDTQYF. Written as DNA, the CDR3 is TGTGCCAGCAGCCCGGGACTAGCGGGGGTTACAGATACGCAGTATTTT.

The rearrangement uses TRBV6-5 and TRBJ2-7; 8 nucleotides align to TRBD1. Per the germline V gene, CDR1 is MNHEY and CDR2 is SVGAGI. Trimming removed 7 bases from V and 1 base from J; junction bases left unmatched: 6. This CDR3 is 14 amino acids long. The CDR3 sequence is CASTLTGVSYEQYF. CDR3 coding DNA: TGTGCCAGCACCCTGACAGGGGTATCCTACGAGCAGTACTTC.

The chain carries TRBV20-1 and TRBJ1-1; D is uncertain. CDR1 and CDR2 (germline): DFQATT, SNEGSKA (reference sequence). V dropped 3 bases and J dropped 6 bases, with 8 bases sitting between them. The CDR3 consists of 11 residues. CDR3 sequence (DNA): TGCAGTGCTAGTTTAATCGCTGAAGCTTTCTTT. Its protein is CSASLIAEAFF.

V and J are TRBV7-9 and TRBJ2-2; D may be TRBD1 (5 bases). The germline V and J ends were trimmed by 5 bases and 1 base, with 8 bases remaining between them. Germline V gene data show CDR1 as SEHNR and CDR2 as FQNEAQ (reference sequence). The CDR3 totals 14 residues. DNA for the CDR3: TGTGCCAGCAGCCTAGGACAGAACACCGGGGAGCTGTTTTTT. Protein sequence: CASSLGQNTGELFF.

V gene TRBV14 combines with J gene TRBJ1-4; no clear D. V gave up 3 bases and J gave up 8 bases, with 16 bases separating them. Germline V lookup: CDR1 SGHDN, CDR2 FVKESK. The CDR3 consists of 15 residues. In DNA form, the CDR3 reads TGTGCCAGCAGCCATGCCGGGAGAGAGGGCGAAAAACTGTTTTTT. This translates into CASSHAGREGEKLFF.

The rearrangement joins TRBV20-1 to TRBJ2-1; TRBD2 agrees at 9 bases. V was pared by 3 bases and J by 7 bases, with 16 bases of the junction left unmatched. Germline V lookup: CDR1 DFQATT, CDR2 SNEGSKA (reference sequence). The CDR3 has 17 amino acids. This chain's CDR3 is CSASPASGVTNPNEQFF. The DNA of the CDR3 is TGCAGTGCTAGTCCGGCTAGCGGGGTTACCAATCCTAATGAGCAGTTCTTC.

CDR3 sequence reads: CASSLTLSAGRRNEQFF. Here the CDR3 DNA reads TGTGCCAGCAGCTTAACGTTGTCAGCGGGGCGTCGGAATGAGCAGTTCTTC. This chain connects TRBV7-3 to TRBJ2-1; 7 bases line up with TRBD2. J was trimmed by 7 bases and V by 0 bases; bases with no gene match: 12. The germline CDR1 and CDR2 sequences are SGHTA and FQGTGA. The length of the CDR3 is 17 residues.

The chain is built from TRBV7-3 and TRBJ1-2; 8 bases are shared with TRBD1. Germline V gene data show CDR1 as SGHTA and CDR2 as FQGTGA. Germline trimming cut 5 bases from V and 4 bases from J; bases unmatched to any gene: 3. This CDR3 is built from 13 residues. The CDR3 spells CASSDGTGYGYTF. The CDR3 DNA reads as TGTGCCAGCAGCGACGGGACAGGCTATGGCTACACCTTC.

The rearrangement links TRBV4-1 to TRBJ1-2; D possibly corresponds to TRBD1 (5 bases). Germline values: CDR1 MGHRA, CDR2 YSYEKL. The CDR3 covers 13 residues. Trimming took off 1 base at V and 5 bases at J, with 8 bases between the two ends. The CDR3 DNA sequence: TGCGCCAGCAGCCAAGGGGCAGGGTATGGCTACACCTTC. Its translation: CASSQGAGYGYTF.

The chain couples TRBV19 to TRBJ1-2; D gene unclear. Germline V lookup: CDR1 LNHDA, CDR2 SQIVND (reference sequence). The V gene lost 7 bases and the J gene lost 4 bases, with 13 bases spanning the gap. The CDR3 sequence is 13 residues long. CDR3 amino acids: CASTYNGVYGYTF. CDR3 nucleotides: TGTGCCAGTACTTATAATGGAGTCTATGGCTACACCTTC. Full variable domain (rest looked up from reference TRBV19 and TRBJ1-2): DGGITQSPKYLFRKEGQNVTLSCEQNLNHDAMYWYRQDPGQGLRLIYYSQIVNDFQKGDIAEGYSVSREKKESFPLTVTSAQKNPTAFYLCASTYNGVYGYTFGSGTRLTVV.

The rearrangement uses TRBV5-4 and TRBJ2-1; 11 positions match TRBD2. Losses at the gene ends were 3 bases for V and 15 bases for J; bases not matched to a gene: 11. This CDR3 has 14 amino acids. Per germline, CDR1 SGHNT and CDR2 YYREEE (reference sequence). CDR3 bases: TGTGCCAGCAGCTGGGGGACTAGCGGCTTTGAGGTGTTCTTC. This encodes CASSWGTSGFEVFF.

This clone is a singleton in its sample. This chain connects TRBV27 to TRBJ2-5, with D tentatively TRBD2 (5 bases). Trimming pared 4 bases from V and 2 bases from J, leaving 14 bases between. The germline V gene encodes CDR1 MNHEY and CDR2 SMNVEV (reference sequence). CDR3 length: 15 residues. The CDR3 DNA reads TGTGCCAGCAGTTCGGACGGGAACCTACAAGAGACCCAGTACTTC. This sequence encodes CASSSDGNLQETQYF.

V is TRBV7-9 and J is TRBJ1-2, with D possibly being TRBD1 (6 bases). Per germline, CDR1 SEHNR and CDR2 FQNEAQ (reference sequence). The CDR3 has 14 amino acids. Trimming removed 5 bases from V and 4 bases from J, with 14 bases in between. This CDR3 is CASSPGTFSYGYTF. The CDR3 DNA is TGTGCCAGCAGCCCCGGGACATTTTCCTATGGCTACACCTTC. Filled out from reference TRBV7-9 and TRBJ1-2, the complete variable domain reads DTGVSQNPRHKITKRGQNVTFRCDPISEHNRLYWYRQTLGQGPEFLTYFQNEAQLEKSRLLSDRFSAERPKGSFSTLEIQRTEQGDSAMYLCASSPGTFSYGYTFGSGTRLTVV.

The rearrangement joins TRBV7-3 to TRBJ2-1; TRBD2 matches at 7 bases. The germline V gene has CDR1 SGHTA and CDR2 FQGTGA. The CDR3 has 14 residues. Losses at the gene ends were 3 bases for V and 8 bases for J; bases not matched to a gene: 7. The CDR3 region is CASSLGGTFYEQFF. In DNA form, the CDR3 reads TGTGCCAGCAGCTTGGGGGGGACCTTCTATGAGCAGTTCTTC.

The V and J genes are TRBV29-1 and TRBJ2-1; 7 bases match TRBD2. Germline lookup yields CDR1 SQVTM and CDR2 ANQGSEA. After removal of 6 bases from V and 8 bases from J, the junction contained 16 bases not matched to a gene. The CDR3 is made up of 15 amino acids. The CDR3 DNA reads TGCAGCGTGGAACTGTCTAGCGGTAGAGTTGATGAGCAGTTCTTC. It specifies CSVELSSGRVDEQFF.

CDR3 in amino acids: CASSRTQGTGELFF. The DNA for the CDR3 is TGTGCCAGCAGTAGAACTCAGGGGACCGGGGAGCTGTTTTTT. This chain joins TRBV6-5 and TRBJ2-2; perhaps TRBD1 as D (6 bases). From germline, CDR1 is MNHEY and CDR2 SVGAGI. The CDR3 runs 14 residues. Trimming stripped 5 bases from V and 5 bases from J, with 12 bases between.

The J gene is TRBJ2-2, the V gene TRBV9; weak D call: TRBD2 (6 bases). The length of the CDR3 is 15 residues. V was cut by 0 bases and J by 5 bases, with 11 bases left in between. CDR1 is SGDLS, CDR2 YYNGEE, per germline. CDR3 bases: TGTGCCAGCAGCGTAGGGGGACTTCATACCGGGGAGCTGTTTTTT. It encodes CASSVGGLHTGELFF.